In this sample, the clone carrying this T cell receptor beta chain turned up a few times. The data belong to a study of T cell changes during pregnancy in multiple sclerosis. The V end lost 2 bases, the J end lost 9 bases, and 17 bases lay between the germline ends. The CDR3 loop spans 16 amino acids. CDR1 KGHSH and CDR2 LQKENI come from the germline V gene. Profiling relied on immunoSEQ multiplex PCR, and the TCRdb table lists in-frame clones only, not all of them. The repertoire includes 60,000 to 85,000 clones, about nine tenths of them detected once, and 3.7% sits in the top ten. V and J are TRBV18 and TRBJ1-6, with D maybe TRBD1 (5 bases). The clonotype originates from a female donor in good health, enrolled as a control in a pregnancy study. The source material was peripheral blood, sampled after pregnancy. The CDR3 loop reads CASSPSPGSPPSPLHF. CDR3 DNA sequence: TGTGCCAGCTCACCATCGCCAGGGTCACCCCCTTCACCCCTCCACTTT.